This T cell receptor beta chain comes out of a study of shared clonotypes between healthy human individuals (dated by TCRdb to 2018 to 2020). Background for the entire study: The cohort included a few men and two women between 18 and 49 years of age. For each donor, CD4 naive and CD4 memory were each run on three plates, CD8 naive on two plates, and CD8 memory on one plate. To estimate repertoire size and how much clonotype sharing occurs between individuals, the study deeply sequenced the blood TCR repertoires of a handful of healthy adults. To increase sequencing depth and limit assay-specific biases, different laboratories used diverse techniques to prepare libraries and sequence TCR repertoires. Between about 0.8 and 9 billion PBMCs per donor were obtained by leukapheresis.

Findings and caveats that apply to the study as a whole: Pairwise subsampling indicated that sequencing depth was expected to affect the degree of clonotype sharing among donors. Sampling was restricted to blood, and TCR repertoires in tissue are likely to differ from TCR repertoires in blood. Higher generation probabilities were observed for clonotypes shared by all four sorted-subset donors than for non-shared clonotypes. Naive subsets generally had larger estimated clonotype richness than memory subsets. Even with the large sequencing depth, rarefaction of the sorted-subset datasets indicated that sequencing was incomplete. Sharing across a few donors was observed for approximately 5% of naive CD4, less than 4% of naive CD8, around 2.5% of memory CD4, and around 0.44% of memory CD8 clonotypes. The small number of donors limited the genetic and exposure-history diversity represented.

The germline V gene specifies SQVTM as CDR1 and ANQGSEA as CDR2. The CDR3 contains 13 residues, cysteine and phenylalanine counted. Only the CDR3 part of the read is kept: 39 bases, read in frame from the first base. The germline ends are 13 bases apart after V is trimmed by 4 bases and J by 6 bases. Using the deep immunoSEQ assay, TCR CDR3 regions were amplified from genomic DNA by multiplex PCR. Extracted genomic DNA from each cell subset was distributed evenly across all wells of several immunoSEQ 96-well plates, and each plate was treated as a replicate. For sorted subsets, about 200 ng genomic DNA, equal to 30,000 to 35,000 T cell genomes, was loaded into each replicate PCR. Purified libraries were measured with a Qubit 3.0 fluorometer, size-checked on a Bioanalyzer 2100, and measured again with the KAPA Library Quantification kit. Each immunoSEQ 96-well plate was sequenced on its own single-read 150-cycle Illumina NextSeq 550 flow cell. The authors processed their data as follows. The immunoSEQ output contained only junctional sequences without quality scores, so filtering could not match that applied to full-length reads. To assign V/J genes and CDR3, sequences were annotated using PyIR, a Python wrapper for IgBLAST v1.9, with IMGT germline references. Reads were filtered out if the reads had weak V/J assignments (E-value above 1e-6), no CDR3, stop codons, out-of-frame junctions, or ambiguous translated residues. V3J clonotypes were defined as sequences sharing the same inferred V gene, J gene, and CDR3 amino acid sequence. To compute the percentage overlap between repertoires, the number of shared unique clonotypes was divided by the size of the smaller repertoire. Richness of each repertoire was evaluated using RTK rarefaction, the Chao1 estimator, and Recon v2.1 estimates of unobserved clonotypes. For all TCRbeta clonotypes obtained by the gDNA method from several donors, generation probabilities were computed with OLGA. Here the immuneACCESS table is served through TCRdb, limited to in-frame sequences with V and J called. Missing clones are a known gap in these copies; in checked studies unresolved V genes cover under half, and the rest lacks a known reason. The V and J calls and the clone size are those of that table, but D and trimming were determined from the DNA. This sample holds more than 2 million clones; approximately 96% were observed only once. The ten largest account for 0.1% to 0.15% of the sample.

Note on this clone: Its antigen remains unidentified. No qualities accompany the bases; no much larger clone lies one base away.

Donors were healthy HIV-negative adults with no recently reported acute infections or vaccinations. Every donor was a Caucasian adult residing in Nashville, Tennessee, USA. CD4+ T cells were enriched through magnetic negative selection, after which naive cells were positively selected on CD45RA and the remaining negative fraction served as the memory subset. Blood was collected by leukapheresis, and PBMCs were isolated by Ficoll-Histopaque density gradient centrifugation and then cryopreserved in liquid nitrogen vapor phase. Purity and quantity of every magnetically sorted T cell population were checked by analytical flow cytometry. Genomic DNA was isolated from each sorted fraction and quantified by UV absorbance on a Nanodrop 2000c.

Sequencing was carried out using naive CD4+ T cells sorted from blood. Read against the paper, the sample's cell subset or site label means: CD45RA+ positively selected. Recombination joined TRBV29-1 with TRBJ1-5, with the identity of the D gene unclear. The sequence came from a man between 18 and 29 years old in good health. The nucleotide sequence reads TGCAGCGTTGCTCAAAATCCGGGTCAGCCCCAGCATTTT. Translated, this is CSVAQNPGQPQHF.